A selection of T cell receptor beta chains follows, all from one sample in a study of blood T cell repertoires in COVID-19. Profiled with immunoSEQ multiplex PCR; TCRdb holds only in-frame clones, not every one. The data hold 350,000 to 450,000 clones, with more than 85% observed a single time. Sequences were obtained from peripheral blood. The source of these receptors is a human donor in a cohort sampled during active COVID-19. CDR3s include the opening cysteine and the closing phenylalanine or tryptophan. The D gene is left open where the match is weak. For some rows the clone size is stated as once, few or many, or as a class when expanded; others skip it.

CDR3nt	CDR3aa	abundance	d_gene	v_gene	j_gene
TGTGCCAGCAGGGGGTCGGGGGAGCAGTACTTC	CASRGSGEQYF	-	TRBD1	TRBV19	TRBJ2-7
TGTGCCAGTAGTCGTGAAGGGGGCTCGCTGGCAGATACGCAGTATTTT	CASSREGGSLADTQYF	-	TRBD1	TRBV19	TRBJ2-3
TGTGCCAGCAGTTTGGGCGGAGGTCTAGCGGGAGTTAAGAATGAGCAGTTCTTC	CASSLGGGLAGVKNEQFF	-	TRBD2	TRBV28	TRBJ2-1
TGTGCCAGCAGACCCCTAAGCGCTAATACGCAGTATTTT	CASRPLSANTQYF	once	-	TRBV11-2	TRBJ2-3
TGTGCCAGCACCAACCCCGGGACTGACACCTACGAGCAGTACTTC	CASTNPGTDTYEQYF	-	-	TRBV6-5	TRBJ2-7
TGTGCCAGCGGTGACAGGGAGTATAATGAAAAACTGTTTTTT	CASGDREYNEKLFF	-	TRBD1	TRBV6-6	TRBJ1-4
TGTGCCAGCAGCTTGTCTCTCTCAGGGTTCTACGAGCAGTACTTC	CASSLSLSGFYEQYF	-	-	TRBV5-5	TRBJ2-7
TGTGCCAGCACCTTTCCTGCTATGGACAGGGGGCCGGAAGAGCAGTACTTC	CASTFPAMDRGPEEQYF	few	TRBD1	TRBV28	TRBJ2-7
TGTGCCAGCAGTGATAGGGCAGGGGATCAGCCCCAGCATTTT	CASSDRAGDQPQHF	-	-	TRBV6-1	TRBJ1-5
TGTGCCAGTAGTATTCGACAGGGCCAAGAGACCCAGTACTTC	CASSIRQGQETQYF	once	TRBD1	TRBV19	TRBJ2-5
TGTGCCAGCAGTTGGGGGGTGAACACTGAAGCTTTCTTT	CASSWGVNTEAFF	-	-	TRBV27	TRBJ1-1
TGTGCCAGCAGCCGCCTCCGACTAGCGGGGGAAGAGACCCAGTACTTC	CASSRLRLAGEETQYF	-	TRBD2	TRBV3-1/TRBV3-2	TRBJ2-5
TGTGCCAGCAGCGGGATAGGAGGGTTTTACGGCTACACCTTC	CASSGIGGFYGYTF	-	-	TRBV2	TRBJ1-2
TGTGCCAGTAGTATAGCAGACTCGGGCAATGAGCAGTTCTTC	CASSIADSGNEQFF	-	-	TRBV19	TRBJ2-1
TGTGCCAGTAGTATAGATAATCTAGATGGAGATACGCAGTATTTT	CASSIDNLDGDTQYF	-	-	TRBV19	TRBJ2-3
TGTGCCAGCTCCCGCCGGGACAGGGGCACAGATACGCAGTATTTT	CASSRRDRGTDTQYF	-	TRBD1	TRBV18	TRBJ2-3
TGTGCCAGCAGCTTACAGGGAAACTACGAGCAGTACTTC	CASSLQGNYEQYF	-	-	TRBV7-2	TRBJ2-7
TGTGCCAGCAGTTCGACTAGCGGGGGGGCTCAGACCCAGTACTTC	CASSSTSGGAQTQYF	-	TRBD2	TRBV25-1	TRBJ2-5
TGTGCCAGCAGCTTAGGGCCAGGGGGCATCAACGAGCAGTACTTC	CASSLGPGGINEQYF	-	TRBD1	TRBV7-3	TRBJ2-7
TGTGCCAGCTCACCATCTTCGTTTCAGTCCGGGGTTCTTGAAAAACTGTTTTTT	CASSPSSFQSGVLEKLFF	-	-	TRBV18	TRBJ1-4
TGTGCCTGGAGTGTACAAGGCAATCAGCCCCAGCATTTT	CAWSVQGNQPQHF	-	-	TRBV30	TRBJ1-5
TGCGCCAGCAGCGTTAACAGGGGGCTGGCCGGGGAGCTGTTTTTT	CASSVNRGLAGELFF	-	TRBD1	TRBV5-1	TRBJ2-2
TGCGCCAGCAGCTTGCGGGGGTTGGAAGATACGCAGTATTTT	CASSLRGLEDTQYF	many	-	TRBV5-1	TRBJ2-3
TGCAGCGTTCAACTGGACAATGAGCAGTTCTTC	CSVQLDNEQFF	-	-	TRBV29-1	TRBJ2-1
TGTGCCAGCAGCTTAGGGGGGATGAACAATGAGCAGTTCTTC	CASSLGGMNNEQFF	-	-	TRBV7-3	TRBJ2-1
TGTGCCAGCAGTACAAGTTACCAATCCTACGAGCAGTACTTC	CASSTSYQSYEQYF	-	-	TRBV6-5	TRBJ2-7
TGCGCCAGCAGTCCAGCTGGGGGACTAACAGACGCAGATACGCAGTATTTT	CASSPAGGLTDADTQYF	-	TRBD2	TRBV5-1	TRBJ2-3
TGTGCCAGCAGTGAAGGACTAGCGGGAGAGTACGAGCAGTACTTC	CASSEGLAGEYEQYF	-	TRBD2	TRBV6-1	TRBJ2-7